This is a list of T cell receptor beta chains from one sample in a study of OX40 agonist ivuxolimab in advanced cancers. TCRdb keeps only in-frame clones here, not all; method: immunoSEQ multiplex PCR. The sample comprises about 88,000 clones, more than 75% of which are singletons, and 1.5% to 2% rests with the top ten. Sample: CD4+ or CD8+ T cells sorted from blood, taken in a trial of the OX40 agonist ivuxolimab. These receptors were taken from an adult with an advanced solid tumor such as melanoma, head and neck, liver or kidney cancer. CDR3s include the opening cysteine and the closing phenylalanine or tryptophan. Each record gives: V gene, clone size, D gene, J gene, CDR3 DNA, CDR3 protein. A D gene is named only where the DNA matches it firmly. Clone size is stated in some rows and not others, as once, few, many or a class when expanded.

v_gene: TRBV7-2; abundance: NA; d_gene: NA; j_gene: TRBJ1-5; CDR3nt: TGTGCCAGCAGCTTAGTGGTCGACAGCCTTAATCAGCCCCAGCATTTT; CDR3aa: CASSLVVDSLNQPQHF
v_gene: TRBV5-4; abundance: NA; d_gene: NA; j_gene: TRBJ2-3; CDR3nt: TGTGCCAGCAGCACCAGGGAAGGGACGCAGTATTTT; CDR3aa: CASSTREGTQYF
v_gene: TRBV7-3; abundance: medium-sized; d_gene: NA; j_gene: TRBJ2-7; CDR3nt: TGTGCCAGCAGCGCCTATCTAGCCCCCTACGAGCAGTACTTC; CDR3aa: CASSAYLAPYEQYF
v_gene: TRBV18; abundance: NA; d_gene: NA; j_gene: TRBJ1-5; CDR3nt: TGTGCCAGCTCACCATCTTCTATACAAGCAACGGGGCAGCCCCAGCATTTT; CDR3aa: CASSPSSIQATGQPQHF
v_gene: TRBV5-1; abundance: NA; d_gene: NA; j_gene: TRBJ1-1; CDR3nt: TGCGCCAGCGGAAGGTCACAGGGCGGAACGACTGAAGCTTTCTTT; CDR3aa: CASGRSQGGTTEAFF
v_gene: TRBV14; abundance: NA; d_gene: TRBD1; j_gene: TRBJ1-4; CDR3nt: TGTGCCAGCAGCAAGACAGGGGTGGGAGAAAAACTGTTTTTT; CDR3aa: CASSKTGVGEKLFF
v_gene: TRBV25-1; abundance: NA; d_gene: NA; j_gene: TRBJ1-3; CDR3nt: TGTGCCAGCAGTGAATTGGAAGGGAAAGGAAACACCATATATTTT; CDR3aa: CASSELEGKGNTIYF
v_gene: TRBV19; abundance: once; d_gene: NA; j_gene: TRBJ1-1; CDR3nt: TGTGCCAGTACCACAAATTTAATATCGAACACTGAAGCTTTCTTT; CDR3aa: CASTTNLISNTEAFF
v_gene: TRBV21-1; abundance: NA; d_gene: NA; j_gene: TRBJ1-1; CDR3nt: TGTGCCAGCAGCAAAGTAGGTTGTAGGCGACAGGGCGCCAACACTGAAGCTTTCTTT; CDR3aa: CASSKVGCRRQGANTEAFF
v_gene: TRBV2; abundance: NA; d_gene: TRBD1; j_gene: TRBJ1-2; CDR3nt: TGTGCCAGCAGTGAAAGAGACAGGGGGTATGGCTACACCTTC; CDR3aa: CASSERDRGYGYTF
v_gene: TRBV7-2; abundance: NA; d_gene: NA; j_gene: TRBJ1-5; CDR3nt: TGTGCCAGCAGCTCCCGACAGACTAGCAATCAGCCCCAGCATTTT; CDR3aa: CASSSRQTSNQPQHF
v_gene: TRBV19; abundance: NA; d_gene: NA; j_gene: TRBJ2-2; CDR3nt: TGTGCCAGTAGTATCCAACAGAACACCGGGGAGCTGTTTTTT; CDR3aa: CASSIQQNTGELFF
v_gene: TRBV7-8; abundance: few; d_gene: NA; j_gene: TRBJ1-4; CDR3nt: TGTGCCAGCAGCTTTGGAGGTGGATCTAATGAAAAACTGTTTTTT; CDR3aa: CASSFGGGSNEKLFF
v_gene: TRBV30; abundance: few; d_gene: NA; j_gene: TRBJ1-4; CDR3nt: TGTGCCTGGAGCCTTGTTGCGAGCCGAAAACTGTTTTTT; CDR3aa: CAWSLVASRKLFF
v_gene: TRBV11-2; abundance: NA; d_gene: NA; j_gene: TRBJ2-5; CDR3nt: TGTGCCAGCAGCCCCGTTTCGGAGACCCAGTACTTC; CDR3aa: CASSPVSETQYF
v_gene: TRBV29-1; abundance: NA; d_gene: TRBD2; j_gene: TRBJ2-1; CDR3nt: TGCAGCGTTGACGCAGCGGGGGGACCCAATGAGCAGTTCTTC; CDR3aa: CSVDAAGGPNEQFF
v_gene: TRBV4-1; abundance: NA; d_gene: NA; j_gene: TRBJ1-1; CDR3nt: TGCGCCAGCAGCCCCTGGGAGGGTGGGAACACTGAAGCTTTCTTT; CDR3aa: CASSPWEGGNTEAFF
v_gene: TRBV5-4; abundance: NA; d_gene: TRBD1; j_gene: TRBJ1-6; CDR3nt: TGTGCCAGCAGCCCATGGTCGGGGACAGGGGATTCACCCCTCCACTTT; CDR3aa: CASSPWSGTGDSPLHF
v_gene: TRBV29-1; abundance: NA; d_gene: NA; j_gene: TRBJ1-4; CDR3nt: TGCAGCGCGCTGGGAAAGGGGGAAAAACTGTTTTTT; CDR3aa: CSALGKGEKLFF
v_gene: TRBV7-9; abundance: NA; d_gene: NA; j_gene: TRBJ2-7; CDR3nt: TGTGCCAGCAGCGAAGGGACGGCGTCCTACGAGCAGTACTTC; CDR3aa: CASSEGTASYEQYF
v_gene: TRBV19; abundance: NA; d_gene: NA; j_gene: TRBJ2-5; CDR3nt: TGTGCCAGTAGTATAGGGGAGCGAGAGACCCAGTACTTC; CDR3aa: CASSIGERETQYF
v_gene: TRBV4-1; abundance: NA; d_gene: NA; j_gene: TRBJ2-3; CDR3nt: TGCGCCAGCAGCCAAGGGGAAGGGTGGGGCACAGATACGCAGTATTTT; CDR3aa: CASSQGEGWGTDTQYF
v_gene: TRBV25-1; abundance: NA; d_gene: TRBD2; j_gene: TRBJ2-2; CDR3nt: TGTGCCAGCAGTGACACTAGCGGGAAGTACGACACCGGGGAGCTGTTTTTT; CDR3aa: CASSDTSGKYDTGELFF
v_gene: TRBV5-5; abundance: NA; d_gene: TRBD2; j_gene: TRBJ2-7; CDR3nt: TGTGCCAGCAGCTTAAGAGCGGGAGGATCCTACGAGCAGTACTTC; CDR3aa: CASSLRAGGSYEQYF
v_gene: TRBV19; abundance: NA; d_gene: TRBD1; j_gene: TRBJ2-2; CDR3nt: TGTGCCAGTAGTATAGTACAGGGGGCCGGGGAGCTGTTTTTT; CDR3aa: CASSIVQGAGELFF
v_gene: TRBV19; abundance: NA; d_gene: NA; j_gene: TRBJ2-2; CDR3nt: TGTGCCAGTAGTATATCCGAGGGGACCGGGGAGCTGTTTTTT; CDR3aa: CASSISEGTGELFF
v_gene: TRBV5-6; abundance: NA; d_gene: TRBD1; j_gene: TRBJ1-2; CDR3nt: TGTGCCAGCAGCTTGGCAGGGACAGAATTAGTCTCTAACTATGGCTACACCTTC; CDR3aa: CASSLAGTELVSNYGYTF
v_gene: TRBV29-1; abundance: few; d_gene: NA; j_gene: TRBJ1-5; CDR3nt: TGCAGCGTTGGGACAAGCGCCAATCAGCCCCAGCATTTT; CDR3aa: CSVGTSANQPQHF
v_gene: TRBV29-1; abundance: NA; d_gene: NA; j_gene: TRBJ2-3; CDR3nt: TGCAGCGTTGAAGAGGGCGCAGATACGCAGTATTTT; CDR3aa: CSVEEGADTQYF
v_gene: TRBV7-3; abundance: few; d_gene: NA; j_gene: TRBJ1-2; CDR3nt: TGTGCCAGCAGCCCCGGGACGCAGAAATCCTACACCTTC; CDR3aa: CASSPGTQKSYTF
v_gene: TRBV6-4; abundance: once; d_gene: TRBD1; j_gene: TRBJ1-2; CDR3nt: TGTGCCAGCAGTCCGACAGGGATTAACTATGGCTACACCTTC; CDR3aa: CASSPTGINYGYTF
v_gene: TRBV29-1; abundance: few; d_gene: TRBD1; j_gene: TRBJ1-1; CDR3nt: TGCAGCGCCGACAGGGGGCTGAACACTGAAGCTTTCTTT; CDR3aa: CSADRGLNTEAFF
v_gene: TRBV18; abundance: NA; d_gene: TRBD2; j_gene: TRBJ2-3; CDR3nt: TGTGCCAGCTCACCGGGACTAGCGGATACGCAGTATTTT; CDR3aa: CASSPGLADTQYF
v_gene: TRBV19; abundance: NA; d_gene: TRBD1; j_gene: TRBJ1-1; CDR3nt: TGTGCCAGTAGTATAGTGGATTTTGACAGGGGGGATGAAGCTTTCTTT; CDR3aa: CASSIVDFDRGDEAFF
v_gene: TRBV5-1; abundance: NA; d_gene: NA; j_gene: TRBJ2-5; CDR3nt: TGCGCCAGCAGTTCTTGGGGCCTACCTTGGGAGACCCAGTACTTC; CDR3aa: CASSSWGLPWETQYF
v_gene: TRBV27; abundance: NA; d_gene: NA; j_gene: TRBJ2-7; CDR3nt: TGTGCCAGCAGTCCACGGACAGTGTACGAGCAGTACTTC; CDR3aa: CASSPRTVYEQYF
v_gene: TRBV11-1; abundance: NA; d_gene: NA; j_gene: TRBJ2-5; CDR3nt: TGTGCCAGCAGCCCCACGGCGGTTGAGGGGCAAGAGACCCAGTACTTC; CDR3aa: CASSPTAVEGQETQYF
v_gene: TRBV30; abundance: once; d_gene: NA; j_gene: TRBJ2-4; CDR3nt: TGTGCCTGGTCTTGGGGGAAGGTGAACATTCAGTACTTC; CDR3aa: CAWSWGKVNIQYF
v_gene: TRBV5-1; abundance: NA; d_gene: TRBD1; j_gene: TRBJ2-1; CDR3nt: TGCGCCAGCAGCTTGGGACAGGGCCCCTACAATGAGCAGTTCTTC; CDR3aa: CASSLGQGPYNEQFF
v_gene: TRBV7-2; abundance: NA; d_gene: TRBD1; j_gene: TRBJ2-7; CDR3nt: TGTGCCAGCAGCCAGGGACCGGGACAGGCCTACGAGCAGTACTTC; CDR3aa: CASSQGPGQAYEQYF
v_gene: TRBV15; abundance: once; d_gene: TRBD2; j_gene: TRBJ2-2; CDR3nt: TGTGCCACCAGCGAAAAGGACAGTAGGGTGGGACTAGCGCGGACCGGGGAGCTGTTTTTT; CDR3aa: CATSEKDSRVGLARTGELFF
v_gene: TRBV27; abundance: NA; d_gene: NA; j_gene: TRBJ1-2; CDR3nt: TGTGCCAGCAGTAGATCAGGAATCTATGGCTACACCTTC; CDR3aa: CASSRSGIYGYTF